A selection of T cell receptor beta chains follows, all from one sample in a study of T-cell reconstitution after alpha-beta-depleted transplantation in children. TCRdb fed the PCR reads into MiXCR, producing one record per CDR3 protein. The sample holds about 460,000 distinct CDR3 sequences, about an eighth seen once. This sample comprised PBMCs, mostly from graft donor cells, obtained 180 days after TCRalphabeta/CD19-depleted stem cell transplant. The source is a female patient between 2 and 15 years old who had a stem cell transplant for aplastic anemia, so the T cells may come from the graft donor. Each CDR3 is given with its conserved first and last residue.

v_gene,j_gene,CDR3aa
TRBV4-2,TRBJ1-5,CASSHGNQPQHF
TRBV5-1,TRBJ1-2,CASSLGQGVGGYTF
TRBV6-2/TRBV6-3,TRBJ1-5,CASSVGRRGRNQPQHF
TRBV3-1,TRBJ2-5,CASSHTAARETQYF
TRBV2,TRBJ1-5,CASTGTGGASNQPQHF
TRBV3-1,TRBJ2-1,CASSQGGTDEQFF
TRBV4-3,TRBJ1-2,CASSRAQGSYGYTF
TRBV20-1,TRBJ2-5,CSARAGTSGFLETQYF
TRBV20-1,TRBJ1-5,CSAIRRAGVVYSNQPQHF
TRBV12-3/TRBV12-4,TRBJ2-2,CASSFLQGAGGELFF
TRBV6-5,TRBJ2-1,CASSPDRGRHNEQFF
TRBV11-3,TRBJ2-4,CASSLVGIYDKNIQYF
TRBV12-3/TRBV12-4,TRBJ1-1,CASSSWEDTEAFF
TRBV14,TRBJ2-7,CASSQDGRGASEQYF
TRBV14,TRBJ2-1,CASSIRELYNEQFF
TRBV23-1,TRBJ2-2,CASSQSPNSTGQPNTGELFF
TRBV20-1,TRBJ2-2,CSARGTGGTGELFF
TRBV2,TRBJ2-7,CASSDREGVYF
TRBV11-2,TRBJ2-3,CASSLEVLAGLTDTQYF
TRBV7-2,TRBJ2-1,CASSSFFRGRSYNEQFF
TRBV7-2,TRBJ1-5,CASSLAEGGLRPQHF
TRBV7-8,TRBJ1-5,CASSFRQSYQPQHF
TRBV12-3/TRBV12-4,TRBJ2-7,CASSSSNEGGYEQYF
TRBV18,TRBJ2-2,CASSPRQGPDTGELFF
TRBV7-9,TRBJ2-1,CASSSLVPEQFF
TRBV7-9,TRBJ1-3,CASSSVDGNTIYF
TRBV5-6,TRBJ2-1,CASIRAGARGDEQFF
TRBV28,TRBJ2-5,CASSPRTSGGVRETQYF
TRBV7-9,TRBJ2-7,CASSPPGGHSLRQYF
TRBV6-2/TRBV6-3,TRBJ2-1,CASSFSGTSGNSEQFF
TRBV25-1,TRBJ2-2,CASSELQNTGELFF
TRBV14,TRBJ2-1,CASSQGGVAGDRSNNEQFF
TRBV29-1,TRBJ2-3,CSVDLRGRADTQYF
TRBV6-5,TRBJ1-5,CASSYLVTPQGNQPQHF
TRBV15,TRBJ2-6,CATSKSSGTGRTGANVLTF
TRBV12-3/TRBV12-4,TRBJ2-1,CASSFGMFGLAVYNEQFF
TRBV4-1,TRBJ2-3,CASSQDRGGSTDTQYF
TRBV12-3/TRBV12-4,TRBJ1-1,CASSFGPENTEAFF
TRBV6-5,TRBJ2-1,CASSTGTSYNEQFF
TRBV12-3/TRBV12-4,TRBJ1-2,CASSLAGPYGYTF
TRBV20-1,TRBJ2-1,CSATQREALWRGVSYNEQFF
TRBV29-1,TRBJ2-3,CSVGVAGGPDTQYF
TRBV19,TRBJ2-7,CASSTPRTGGHEQYF
TRBV12-3/TRBV12-4,TRBJ2-5,CASSPEGKGGETQYF
TRBV29-1,TRBJ1-4,CSVVGQGAMGLFF
TRBV12-3/TRBV12-4,TRBJ2-3,CASSHGQSTDTQYF
TRBV7-9,TRBJ1-4,CASRRGEKLFF
TRBV20-1,TRBJ2-3,CSAPTSSVTDTQYF